This record looks at one T cell receptor beta chain sequence and its context. This entry is derived from a study of T cell changes during pregnancy in multiple sclerosis. V shed 2 bases and J 6 bases; nucleotides not matched to a gene: 4. Germline-derived CDR1 and CDR2 are KGHSH and LQKENI. This CDR3 has 14 amino acids. Sequencing was performed with immunoSEQ multiplex PCR; in TCRdb, only in-frame clones are kept and a portion is missing. The sample has approximately 39,000 clones, 92% seen once. V gene TRBV18 combines with J gene TRBJ2-7; 10 bases map to TRBD1. The sequencing input was PBMCs (not recorded whether the cells were cultured). This TCR was sampled from a female donor with multiple sclerosis, enrolled in a pregnancy study. The CDR3 here is CASSPGTGEAEQYF. In DNA, the CDR3 is TGTGCCAGCTCACCAGGGACAGGGGAGGCCGAGCAGTACTTC.